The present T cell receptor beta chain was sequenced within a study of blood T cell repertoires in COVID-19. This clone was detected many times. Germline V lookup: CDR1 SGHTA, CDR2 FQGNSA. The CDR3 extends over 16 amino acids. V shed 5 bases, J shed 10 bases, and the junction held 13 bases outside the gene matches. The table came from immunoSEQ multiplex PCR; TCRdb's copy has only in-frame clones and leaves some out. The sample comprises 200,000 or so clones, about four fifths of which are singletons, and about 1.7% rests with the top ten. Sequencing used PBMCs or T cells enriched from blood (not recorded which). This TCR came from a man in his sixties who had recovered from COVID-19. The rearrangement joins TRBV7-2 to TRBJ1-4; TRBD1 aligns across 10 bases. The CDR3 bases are TGTGCCAGCAGCCAGTACACACGGGACAGGGGAGGAAAACTGTTTTTT. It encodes CASSQYTRDRGGKLFF.